Included here is one T cell receptor (beta chain) sequence, with context. The length of the CDR3 is 15 residues. Trimming cost V 2 bases and J 4 bases, with 12 bases left between them. Per germline, CDR1 SGHRS and CDR2 YFSETQ. This sample stems from a study of blood T cell repertoires in COVID-19. At the level of the study: T cells, B-cell-depleted T cells, or PBMCs provided the cDNA or gDNA that served as material.

As originally analysed: Reference gene primer amplification gave estimated nucleated cell counts. The method was immunoSEQ multiplex PCR; TCRdb's version includes in-frame clones alone and lacks a portion of them. The V and J calls and clone size are taken from that table; D and trimming were inferred from the DNA. The sample consists of some 47,000 clones, about nine tenths of them appearing once. The sequence derives from a man in his 70s with acute or convalescent COVID-19. The sequenced sample was peripheral blood. V usage is TRBV5-1 and J usage is TRBJ2-2, with D possibly being TRBD2 (5 bases). The CDR3 loop reads CASSFGLLGTGELFF. The CDR3 DNA reads as TGCGCCAGCAGCTTCGGACTTCTAGGCACCGGGGAGCTGTTTTTT.